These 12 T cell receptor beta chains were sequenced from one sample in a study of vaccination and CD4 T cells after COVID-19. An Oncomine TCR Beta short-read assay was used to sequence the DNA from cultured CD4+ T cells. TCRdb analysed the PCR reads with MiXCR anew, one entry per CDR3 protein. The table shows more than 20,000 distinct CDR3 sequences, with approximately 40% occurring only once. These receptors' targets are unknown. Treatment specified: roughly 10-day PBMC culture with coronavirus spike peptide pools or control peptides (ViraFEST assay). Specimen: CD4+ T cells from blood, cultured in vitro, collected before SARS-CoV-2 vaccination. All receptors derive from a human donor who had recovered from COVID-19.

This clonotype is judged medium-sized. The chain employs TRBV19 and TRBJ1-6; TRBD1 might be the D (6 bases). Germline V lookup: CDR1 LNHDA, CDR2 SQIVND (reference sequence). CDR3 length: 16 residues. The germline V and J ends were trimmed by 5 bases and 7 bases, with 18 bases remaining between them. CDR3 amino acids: CASSPTGTFQNSPLHF. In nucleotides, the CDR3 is TGTGCCAGTAGTCCAACCGGGACATTCCAAAATTCACCCCTCCACTTT.

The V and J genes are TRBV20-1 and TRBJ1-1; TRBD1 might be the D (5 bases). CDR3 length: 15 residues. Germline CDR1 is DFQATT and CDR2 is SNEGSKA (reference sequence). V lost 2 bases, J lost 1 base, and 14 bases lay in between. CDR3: CSARPRAGRNTEAFF. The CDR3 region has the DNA TGCAGTGCTAGACCCCGTGCGGGACGGAACACTGAAGCTTTCTTT.

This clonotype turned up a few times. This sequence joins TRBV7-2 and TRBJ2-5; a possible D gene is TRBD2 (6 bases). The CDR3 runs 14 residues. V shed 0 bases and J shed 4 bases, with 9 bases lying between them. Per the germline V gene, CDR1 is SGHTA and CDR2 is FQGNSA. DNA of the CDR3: TGTGCCAGCAGCTTAGCGCCAGCGGGAGAGACCCAGTACTTC. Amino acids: CASSLAPAGETQYF.

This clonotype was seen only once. The CDR3 region is CASTDWTGELFF. The CDR3 bases are TGTGCCAGCACCGACTGGACCGGGGAGCTGTTTTTT. V and J are TRBV28 and TRBJ2-2; D is unresolved. The V end lost 7 bases, the J end lost 5 bases, and 8 bases lay between the germline ends. Germline V gene sequence: CDR1 MDHEN, CDR2 SYDVKM. CDR3 length equals 12 residues.

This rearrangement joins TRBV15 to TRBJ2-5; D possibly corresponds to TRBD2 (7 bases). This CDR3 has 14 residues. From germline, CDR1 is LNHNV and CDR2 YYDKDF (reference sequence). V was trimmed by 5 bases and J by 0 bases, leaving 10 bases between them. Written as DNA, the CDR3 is TGTGCCACCAGCGGCGGGGGCGACCAAGAGACCCAGTACTTC. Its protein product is CATSGGGDQETQYF.

The CDR3 DNA reads as TGTGCCAGCAGCTTAGACGGGGGAAGAGGCTACGAGCAGTACTTC. Amino acids: CASSLDGGRGYEQYF. The J gene is TRBJ2-7, the V gene TRBV7-2, with a possible D match to TRBD2 (6 bases). The V end was cut by 1 base, the J end by 3 bases, with 13 bases between. The length of the CDR3 is 15 residues. Germline V gene data show CDR1 as SGHTA and CDR2 as FQGNSA.

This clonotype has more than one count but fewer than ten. The DNA for the CDR3 is TGTGCCAGCAGTGAGTTTAACAGGGGGTCCGTGTCCTACGAGCAGTACTTC. It yields the protein CASSEFNRGSVSYEQYF. The chain employs TRBV6-1 and TRBJ2-7, with 8 bases that match TRBD1. From germline, CDR1 is MNHNS and CDR2 SASEGT. The CDR3 covers 17 residues. Trimming took 3 bases from V and 1 from J; bases not matched to a gene: 11.

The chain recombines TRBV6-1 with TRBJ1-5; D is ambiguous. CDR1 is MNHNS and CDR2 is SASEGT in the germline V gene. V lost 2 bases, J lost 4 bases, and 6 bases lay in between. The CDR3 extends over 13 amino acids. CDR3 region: CASSEQTNQPQHF. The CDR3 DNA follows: TGTGCCAGCAGTGAACAGACGAATCAGCCCCAGCATTTT.

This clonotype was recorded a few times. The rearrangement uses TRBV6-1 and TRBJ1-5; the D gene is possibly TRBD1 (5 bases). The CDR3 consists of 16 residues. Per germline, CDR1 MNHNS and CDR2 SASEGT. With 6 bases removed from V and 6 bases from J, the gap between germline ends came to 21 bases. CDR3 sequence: CASRKTGGLESQPQHF. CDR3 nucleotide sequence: TGTGCCAGCAGGAAGACGGGGGGACTAGAGAGTCAGCCCCAGCATTTT.

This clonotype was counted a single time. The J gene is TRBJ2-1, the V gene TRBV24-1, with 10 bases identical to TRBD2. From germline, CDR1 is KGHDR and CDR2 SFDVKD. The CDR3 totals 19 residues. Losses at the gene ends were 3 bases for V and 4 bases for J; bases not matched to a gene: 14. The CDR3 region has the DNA TGTGCCACCAGTGATCGCCCTCGAGGAGCGGGGGGGCGTTACAATGAGCAGTTCTTC. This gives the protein CATSDRPRGAGGRYNEQFF.

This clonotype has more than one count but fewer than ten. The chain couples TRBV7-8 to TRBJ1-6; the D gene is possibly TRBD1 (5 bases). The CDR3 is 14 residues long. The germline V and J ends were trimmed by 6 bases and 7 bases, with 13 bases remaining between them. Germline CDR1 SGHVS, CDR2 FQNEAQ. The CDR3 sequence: CASSIGTYNSPLHF. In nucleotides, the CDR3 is TGTGCCAGCAGTATCGGGACTTACAATTCACCCCTCCACTTT.

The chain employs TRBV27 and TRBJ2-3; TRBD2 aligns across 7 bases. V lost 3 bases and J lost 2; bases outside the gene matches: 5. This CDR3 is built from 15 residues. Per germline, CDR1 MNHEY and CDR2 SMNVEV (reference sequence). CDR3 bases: TGTGCCAGCAGTTTCTCTAGCGGAGACACAGATACGCAGTATTTT. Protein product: CASSFSSGDTDTQYF.